This T cell receptor (beta chain) was found in a study of blood T cell repertoires in COVID-19. In the study's own analysis: Estimation of nucleated cell counts relied on the amplification of reference gene primers. Clones were read by immunoSEQ multiplex PCR, and TCRdb kept only the in-frame ones, dropping some. The DNA gave D and trimming, while V, J and clone size come from that table. Of 200,000 to 250,000 clones in the sample, roughly 80% were seen once. Recruits, aged roughly 18 to 95 years, lived in 25 or so US areas. With 2 bases removed from V and 8 bases from J, the gap between germline ends came to 16 bases. In germline, CDR1 is SGHRS, CDR2 YFSETQ. The CDR3 sequence is 15 residues long.

Material for sequencing was PBMCs or T cells enriched from blood (not recorded which). The V call is TRBV5-1, the J call TRBJ1-4, with D possibly matching TRBD1 (5 bases). The receptor was isolated from a man aged 55 to 70 who had recovered from COVID-19. CDR3: CASSLGSRVGEKLFF. CDR3 DNA sequence: TGCGCCAGCAGCTTAGGCTCCAGGGTGGGCGAAAAACTGTTTTTT.